The 8 T cell receptor beta chains below were found in one sample sequenced in a study of blood T cells in healthy people across ages. Primers used in a second PCR of about 7 to 11 cycles were a sample-barcoded 5' primer and a J-beta primer mix. TCRdb itself ran the 5' RACE reads through MiXCR, one entry per CDR3 protein. The sample records some 700,000 distinct CDR3 sequences, more than 40% being singletons. Material: blood. Receptors originate from a woman aged 55-70 years in good health.

The V gene is TRBV10-3, the J gene TRBJ2-7; 7 bases map to TRBD1. The trim removed 9 bases at V and 5 bases at J, leaving 4 bases unmatched. Germline V lookup: CDR1 ENHRY, CDR2 SYGVKD. The CDR3 sequence is 11 residues long. CDR3 sequence: CAMGDSHEQYF. As DNA, the CDR3 is TGTGCCATGGGGGACAGCCACGAGCAGTACTTC.

CDR3 DNA sequence: TGTGCCAGCAGCCCAGGACAGGGAGGGCGCTCCTACAATGAGCAGTTCTTC. Protein product: CASSPGQGGRSYNEQFF. The chain joins TRBV7-3 to TRBJ2-1; D is perhaps TRBD1 (8 bases). In germline, CDR1 is SGHTA, CDR2 FQGTGA. The CDR3 loop spans 17 amino acids. With 5 bases removed from V and 0 bases from J, the gap between germline ends came to 17 bases.

The rearrangement links TRBV7-9 to TRBJ1-5; D might be TRBD1 (5 bases). The V end was cut by 5 bases, the J end by 2 bases, with 13 bases between. Per germline, CDR1 SEHNR and CDR2 FQNEAQ (reference sequence). The CDR3 is made up of 15 amino acids. CDR3 DNA: TGTGCCAGCAGCCAATTAGGGGATGGCAATCAGCCCCAGCATTTT. Its protein product is CASSQLGDGNQPQHF.

DNA of the CDR3: TGTGCCAGTCAACCGGGACAGGGGGACTATGAGCAGTTCTTC. Residues: CASQPGQGDYEQFF. This sequence joins TRBV19 and TRBJ2-1, with TRBD1 matching over 11 bases. The V and J ends lost 8 bases and 8 bases, in that order; junction bases with no gene match: 8. CDR3 size: 14 residues. From germline, CDR1 is LNHDA and CDR2 SQIVND (reference sequence).

This clonotype has a handful of counts. This chain links TRBV28 with TRBJ2-7, with 7 nucleotides matching TRBD1. CDR3 length: 13 residues. Germline trimming cut 5 bases from V and 3 bases from J; bases unmatched to any gene: 4. From germline, CDR1 is MDHEN and CDR2 SYDVKM. The CDR3 region is CASSETGSYEQYF. CDR3 DNA sequence: TGTGCCAGCAGTGAGACAGGGAGCTACGAGCAGTACTTC. Together with reference TRBV28 and TRBJ2-7, the CDR3 gives the full variable domain: DVKVTQSSRYLVKRTGEKVFLECVQDMDHENMFWYRQDPGLGLRLIYFSYDVKMKEKGDIPEGYSVSREKKERFSLILESASTNQTSMYLCASSETGSYEQYFGPGTRLTVT.

The J gene is TRBJ2-3, the V gene TRBV27, with D unclear. Germline V CDR1 and CDR2: MNHEY, SMNVEV (reference sequence). This CDR3 spans 14 amino acids. V was pared by 7 bases and J by 6 bases, with 17 bases between. CDR3 nucleotide sequence: TGTGCCAGCAAAGGCGGTGACTGGCGGGATACGCAGTATTTT. This gives the protein CASKGGDWRDTQYF.

The chain couples TRBV6-2 or TRBV6-3 to TRBJ2-2; D not certain. V lost 2 bases and J lost 4, with 14 bases in between. The CDR3 consists of 16 residues. Germline values: CDR1 MNHEY, CDR2 SVGEGT. CDR3 sequence reads: CASSYGVRSFTGELFF. CDR3 DNA sequence: TGTGCCAGCAGTTACGGGGTCCGATCCTTCACCGGGGAGCTGTTTTTT.

This clonotype was observed a handful of times. The chain has TRBV4-2 and TRBJ1-5; unclear D gene. Germline assignment: CDR1 LGHNA and CDR2 YNFKEQ. Trimming left V 0 bases short and J 7 bases short, with 7 bases between. CDR3 length: 13 amino acids. CDR3 amino acids: CASSQDSGQPQHF. The CDR3 DNA reads as TGTGCCAGCAGCCAAGATTCAGGACAGCCCCAGCATTTT.